These 32 T cell receptor beta chains share one sample of origin, sequenced in a study of breast tumors, draining lymph nodes, adjacent tissues. MiXCR, applied by TCRdb to the multiplex PCR reads, yields one record per CDR3 protein. The table shows around 140,000 distinct CDR3 sequences, with 20% to 25% occurring only once. Axillary draining lymph nodes of breast cancer patients supplied the node samples. Specimen: axillary lymph node tissue. The receptor source for this set is a female donor with breast cancer. Some clones in this sample may be carry-over from other donors' samples.

This clonotype was detected many times. The V gene is TRBV7-9, the J gene TRBJ2-3; 8 positions match TRBD1. The CDR3 runs 12 residues. Germline V CDR1 and CDR2: SEHNR, FQNEAQ (reference sequence). The V and J ends lost 11 bases and 4 bases, in that order; junction bases with no gene match: 5. CDR3 protein: CAGQGAADTQYF. CDR3 coding DNA: TGTGCCGGCCAGGGGGCGGCAGATACGCAGTATTTT.

This clonotype was counted ten times or more. The chain carries TRBV11-1 and TRBJ2-2; the D gene is possibly TRBD1 (5 bases). V was shortened by 3 bases and J by 1 base, with 12 bases between the two germline ends. The CDR3 is made up of 16 amino acids. CDR1 and CDR2 from the germline V gene are SGHAT and FQDESV (reference sequence). The CDR3 is CASSLGAGLNTGELFF. CDR3 nucleotide sequence: TGTGCCAGCAGCTTGGGTGCAGGGTTGAACACCGGGGAGCTGTTTTTT.

This clonotype has just a few counts. This could be a read error, since a much larger clone is one nucleotide away. V usage is TRBV9 and J usage is TRBJ2-3; tentative D call: TRBD2 (6 bases). CDR3 length equals 15 residues. Germline V lookup: CDR1 SGDLS, CDR2 YYNGEE. The CDR3 bases are TGTGCCAGCAGCGTGCTAGCGTTGAGCACAGGTACGCAGTATTTT. Protein sequence: CASSVLALSTGTQYF.

This clonotype turned up a few times. The chain is built from TRBV3-1 and TRBJ1-2; a weak D match, TRBD1 (5 bases). This CDR3 has 14 residues. Germline CDR1 LGHDT, CDR2 YNNKEL (reference sequence). With 0 bases removed from V and 6 bases from J, the gap between germline ends came to 11 bases. CDR3 coding DNA: TGTGCCAGCAGCCAAGAACTAGAGGGGCATGGCTACACCTTC. Protein sequence: CASSQELEGHGYTF.

This clonotype was found many times. The chain employs TRBV11-2 and TRBJ2-2, with D hard to call. With 1 base removed from V and 1 base from J, the gap between germline ends came to 4 bases. This CDR3 spans 14 amino acids. CDR1 is SGHAT and CDR2 is FQNNGV in the germline V gene. CDR3 sequence (DNA): TGTGCCAGCAGCTTAGTGTGGAACACCGGGGAGCTGTTTTTT. Residues: CASSLVWNTGELFF.

This clonotype has at least ten counts. The chain employs TRBV11-3 and TRBJ2-7; D is ambiguous. The CDR3 is 17 residues long. V was pared by 5 bases and J by 7 bases, with 27 bases between. Germline-derived CDR1 and CDR2 are SGHNT and YENEEA. CDR3 protein: CASSRPLRTEVRSEQYF. The DNA of the CDR3 is TGTGCCAGCAGCAGGCCGTTGCGGACCGAAGTACGGAGTGAGCAGTACTTC. The variable domain in full, completed from reference TRBV11-3 and TRBJ2-7, reads EAGVVQSPRYKIIEKKQPVAFWCNPISGHNTLYWYLQNLGQGPELLIRYENEEAVDDSQLPKDRFSAERLKGVDSTLKIQPAELGDSAVYLCASSRPLRTEVRSEQYFGPGTRLTVT.

The table lists this clonotype with many counts. The chain is built from TRBV20-1 and TRBJ2-5; 8 positions agree with TRBD2. The CDR3 runs to 12 residues. Unmatched junction bases numbered 4, after V lost 3 bases and J lost 7 bases. CDR1 is DFQATT and CDR2 is SNEGSKA in the germline V gene (reference sequence). The CDR3 loop is CSASGAGGTQYF. CDR3 coding DNA: TGCAGTGCTAGTGGCGCGGGAGGGACCCAGTACTTC.

This clonotype was observed a handful of times. The chain carries TRBV12-3 or TRBV12-4 and TRBJ2-2; 10 bases are a match to TRBD1. The CDR3 loop spans 15 amino acids. The trim removed 1 base at V and 7 bases at J, leaving 3 bases unmatched. CDR3 sequence (DNA): TGTGCCAGCAGTTTAGTGACAGGGGGCGGCGGGGAGCTGTTTTTT. Its translation: CASSLVTGGGGELFF.

This clonotype was counted ten times or more. This chain joins TRBV7-3 and TRBJ2-3; a weak D match, TRBD1 (6 bases). Trimming stripped 5 bases from V and 4 bases from J, with 10 bases between. The germline V gene encodes CDR1 SGHTA and CDR2 FQGTGA. The CDR3 spans 13 residues. CDR3 loop: CASSGNRADTQYF. As DNA, the CDR3 is TGTGCCAGCAGCGGAAACAGGGCAGATACGCAGTATTTT.

The chain has TRBV12-3 or TRBV12-4 and TRBJ2-3; D is perhaps TRBD1 or TRBD2 (5 bases each). Trimming took 4 bases from V and 3 from J, leaving 11 bases between them. CDR3 length: 14 amino acids. The DNA of the CDR3 is TGTGCCAGCAGTTACGGGACGGTGACAGATACGCAGTATTTT. Translating gives CASSYGTVTDTQYF.

This clonotype appeared many times. The J gene is TRBJ2-7, the V gene TRBV6-4, with 7 positions matching TRBD2. CDR3 length: 15 residues. Looked up from germline, CDR1 is MRHNA and CDR2 is SNTAGT. Losses at the gene ends were 6 bases for V and 3 bases for J; bases not matched to a gene: 11. For the CDR3, the DNA is TGTGCCAGCAGACTACTAGCGCCTGGCCTCTACGAGCAGTACTTC. Its protein product is CASRLLAPGLYEQYF.

This clonotype appeared many times. The chain couples TRBV19 to TRBJ1-6; tentatively, D is TRBD1 (5 bases). Germline V CDR1 and CDR2: LNHDA, SQIVND (reference sequence). The length of the CDR3 is 14 residues. V lost 8 bases and J lost 5, with 13 bases in between. CDR3 sequence: CASALGGNNSPLHF. CDR3 bases: TGTGCCAGTGCCCTCGGGGGTAATAATTCACCCCTCCACTTT.

This clonotype was seen repeatedly, ten times or more. The rearrangement links TRBV7-6 to TRBJ2-6, with D uncertain. The CDR3 length is 16 residues. The V end lost 1 base, the J end lost 2 bases, and 9 bases lay between the germline ends. Germline CDR1 and CDR2: SGHVS and FNYEAQ. Here the CDR3 DNA reads TGTGCCAGCAGCTTAGTTTCCGGGCCTGGGGCCAACGTCCTGACTTTC. It specifies CASSLVSGPGANVLTF.

The rearrangement joins TRBV5-5 to TRBJ2-1, with 16 bases that match TRBD2. Germline loops: CDR1 SGHKS, CDR2 YYEKEE (reference sequence). With 0 bases clipped from V and 9 bases from J, the junction kept 6 bases outside the gene matches. The CDR3 contains 17 residues. The CDR3 nucleotides are TGTGCCAGCAGCTTGGGGTCCGGGACTAGCGGGAGGGTTGAGCAGTTCTTC. Translating it yields CASSLGSGTSGRVEQFF.

Many counts were recorded for this clonotype. The rearrangement uses TRBV20-1 and TRBJ2-3; 8 bases line up with TRBD1. Trimming cost V 6 bases and J 2 bases; bases outside gene matches: 7. Per germline, CDR1 DFQATT and CDR2 SNEGSKA (reference sequence). The length of the CDR3 is 14 residues. CDR3 nucleotide sequence: TGCAGTGCAAGGACAGGGACCTACACAGATACGCAGTATTTT. This codes for CSARTGTYTDTQYF.

The genes are TRBV3-1 and TRBJ2-5, with TRBD2 matching 9 bases. Trimming took 10 bases from V and 5 from J; bases not matched to a gene: 11. The germline CDR1 and CDR2 sequences are LGHDT and YNNKEL (reference sequence). This CDR3 comprises 14 residues. The CDR3 sequence is CATRGGGRAETQYF. Written as DNA, the CDR3 is TGTGCCACAAGGGGGGGCGGGAGGGCGGAGACCCAGTACTTC.

This clonotype was detected ten times or more. This chain uses TRBV19 with TRBJ1-5, with 7 bases identical to TRBD1. CDR1 and CDR2 from the germline V gene are LNHDA and SQIVND (reference sequence). The CDR3 loop spans 17 amino acids. Trimming cost V 4 bases and J 6 bases; bases outside gene matches: 15. The CDR3 DNA follows: TGTGCCAGTAGTACCAGACAGGGCTTGCGTCGGACTCAGCCCCAGCATTTT. Translating it yields CASSTRQGLRRTQPQHF.

About this clonotype: A single base separates this from a much larger clone, so it may be a read error. This sequence joins TRBV19 and TRBJ2-3; D possibly corresponds to TRBD2 (6 bases). Between the trimmed V and J ends, which lost 5 bases and 4 bases, there was a span of 13 bases. Germline V gene sequence: CDR1 LNHDA, CDR2 SQIVND (reference sequence). The CDR3 is made up of 14 amino acids. The CDR3 DNA is TGTGCCAGTAGTGCTAGCGCCGGCGCAGATACGCAGTATTTT. As protein: CASSASAGADTQYF.

This clonotype was counted a single time. The chain uses TRBV9 and TRBJ2-7; 7 bases are shared with TRBD2. V lost 6 bases, J lost 6 bases, and 15 bases stayed unmatched. The CDR3 totals 15 residues. The germline V gene encodes CDR1 SGDLS and CDR2 YYNGEE. CDR3 residues: CASTPAGGGWSEQYF. CDR3 bases: TGTGCCAGCACCCCCGCTGGGGGAGGGTGGAGCGAGCAGTACTTC.

For this clonotype: A single base separates this from a much larger clone, so it may be a read error. This chain uses TRBV5-1 with TRBJ1-2; 8 bases agree with TRBD1. There are 15 residues in the CDR3. Germline V gene sequence: CDR1 SGHRS, CDR2 YFSETQ. The CDR3: CASSKSLGTGYSYTF. DNA for the CDR3: TGCGCCAGCAGCAAGAGCCTCGGGACAGGCTATAGCTACACCTTC.

This clonotype was seen repeatedly, ten times or more. The rearrangement joins TRBV6-2 or TRBV6-3 to TRBJ2-7, with TRBD2 as a possible D gene (6 bases). The CDR3 totals 16 residues. With 6 bases removed from V and 1 base from J, the gap between germline ends came to 19 bases. Germline lookup yields CDR1 MNHEY and CDR2 SVGEGT. DNA of the CDR3: TGTGCCAGCAGCCGCCTTCCCACCGGGACTTCCTACGAGCAGTACTTC. Its translation is CASSRLPTGTSYEQYF.

This clonotype showed up many times. This chain joins TRBV20-1 and TRBJ1-6, with D perhaps TRBD1 (5 bases). The CDR3 consists of 12 residues. Germline V CDR1 and CDR2: DFQATT, SNEGSKA (reference sequence). With 7 bases removed from V and 2 bases from J, the gap between germline ends came to 6 bases. The CDR3 spells CSVGAYNSPLHF. In DNA form, the CDR3 reads TGCAGTGTAGGGGCCTATAATTCACCCCTCCACTTT.

This clonotype occurred many times. The chain is built from TRBV15 and TRBJ2-4; D not certain. Looked up from germline, CDR1 is LNHNV and CDR2 is YYDKDF (reference sequence). This CDR3 spans 13 amino acids. Between the trimmed V and J ends, which lost 3 bases and 5 bases, there was a span of 8 bases. The CDR3 bases are TGTGCCACCAGCAGGGACGGTCAAAACATTCAGTACTTC. Its protein is CATSRDGQNIQYF.

With regard to this clonotype: This may be a read error, as it is one base from a much larger clone. The chain carries TRBV6-2 or TRBV6-3 and TRBJ2-2; 8 bases fit TRBD1. Germline V gene data show CDR1 as MNHEY and CDR2 as SVGEGT. The CDR3 runs to 16 residues. CDR3 sequence reads: CAGSYRSGGITGELFF. The DNA for the CDR3 is TGTGCCGGCAGTTACCGTTCAGGGGGCATCACCGGGGAGCTGTTTTTT.

A note on this clonotype: A single base separates this from a much larger clone, so it may be a read error. CDR3 region: CASSGTTNTGGLFF. CDR3 nucleotides: TGTGCCAGCAGCGGGACCACGAACACCGGGGGGCTGTTTTTT. The chain carries TRBV9 and TRBJ2-2, with D possibly matching TRBD2 (6 bases). This CDR3 is 14 amino acids long. The germline gives CDR1 SGDLS, CDR2 YYNGEE.

This clonotype was observed at least ten times. The rearrangement uses TRBV30 and TRBJ2-7; D is undetermined. This CDR3 comprises 13 residues. CDR1 GTSNPN and CDR2 SVGIG come from the germline V gene (reference sequence). Trimming left V 1 base short and J 4 bases short, with 11 bases between. Here the CDR3 DNA reads TGTGCCTGGAGTGAACCCCCGCGGTACGAGCAGTACTTC. Amino acids: CAWSEPPRYEQYF.

This clonotype came up many times. The chain recombines TRBV24-1 with TRBJ2-2, with D hard to call. With 2 bases removed from V and 6 bases from J, the gap between germline ends came to 12 bases. The CDR3 contains 15 residues. CDR1 and CDR2 (germline): KGHDR, SFDVKD. CDR3 region: CATSDSARVAGELFF. As DNA, the CDR3 is TGTGCCACCAGTGATTCAGCCAGAGTGGCCGGGGAGCTGTTTTTT.

The J gene is TRBJ2-5, the V gene TRBV5-1; D is ambiguous. This CDR3 is built from 13 residues. From germline, CDR1 is SGHRS and CDR2 YFSETQ. V dropped 4 bases and J dropped 1 base, with 8 bases sitting between them. This chain's CDR3 is CASSITSQETQYF. The CDR3 DNA reads as TGCGCCAGCAGCATCACCTCCCAAGAGACCCAGTACTTC.

This clonotype was picked up many times. The rearrangement links TRBV4-2 to TRBJ2-7, with 10 bases that match TRBD2. CDR1 and CDR2 (germline): LGHNA, YNFKEQ. J was trimmed by 3 bases and V by 1 base; bases with no gene match: 3. This CDR3 has 15 amino acids. The DNA of the CDR3 is TGTGCCAGCAGCCAAGCTAGCGGGAGTAACTACGAGCAGTACTTC. Its translation is CASSQASGSNYEQYF.

This clonotype was observed at least ten times. The gene calls are TRBV20-1 and TRBJ1-5; D may be TRBD1 (5 bases). Trimming stripped 6 bases from V and 2 bases from J, with 17 bases between. The CDR3 is made up of 15 amino acids. CDR1 is DFQATT and CDR2 is SNEGSKA in the germline V gene (reference sequence). CDR3 sequence reads: CSATKGGEGNQPQHF. CDR3 coding DNA: TGCAGTGCCACAAAGGGAGGGGAGGGCAATCAGCCCCAGCATTTT.

Concerning this clonotype itself: Being one base from a much bigger clone, this may be a read error. CDR3 coding DNA: TGTGCCACCCAGGGGGGACGGAGCAATCAGCCCCAGCATTTT. It yields the protein CATQGGRSNQPQHF. V is TRBV24-1 and J is TRBJ1-5, with 7 bases that match TRBD1. Germline trimming cut 9 bases from V and 1 base from J; bases unmatched to any gene: 5. The CDR3 is made up of 14 amino acids. Germline V gene data show CDR1 as KGHDR and CDR2 as SFDVKD.

This clonotype was observed many times. The rearrangement links TRBV5-1 to TRBJ2-5; 11 bases are shared with TRBD2. CDR1 is SGHRS, CDR2 YFSETQ, per germline. V was clipped by 4 bases and J by 5 bases; unmatched bases: 7. CDR3 length equals 15 residues. Written as DNA, the CDR3 is TGCGCCAGCAGCGCTAGCGGGAGGACCCTCGAGACCCAGTACTTC. This encodes CASSASGRTLETQYF.